This T cell receptor (beta chain) derives from a study of cytomegalovirus exposure and HLA in healthy donors. Across the whole study: In terms of ancestry, the Caucasian-associated cluster contained roughly 80% of the approximately 400 genotyped donors.

Overall study findings and caveats: DRB1 had the most TCR associations and HLA-C the fewest, a later analysis found, with rates varying by HLA locus.

Germline assignment: CDR1 ENHRY and CDR2 SYGVKD. With V trimmed by 4 bases and J by 0 bases, 12 bases remained unmatched. This CDR3 has 20 amino acids. PCR amplification relied on 60 Vbeta primers (plus 13 Jbeta primers). The repertoire was sequenced with immunoSEQ multiplex PCR; TCRdb's copy has only in-frame clones and lacks some. The sample holds 130,000 or so clones, roughly 77% seen once. This clone was detected only once. Antigen specificity is unknown. The V gene is TRBV10-3, the J gene TRBJ2-3, with 14 bases aligning to TRBD2. The source of this sequence is a man younger than 40 in good health and CMV-seronegative. What was sequenced was PBMCs. The CDR3: CAISATGTSGSPRSTDTQYF. As DNA, the CDR3 is TGTGCCATCAGTGCCACAGGGACTAGCGGGAGCCCCAGAAGCACAGATACGCAGTATTTT.